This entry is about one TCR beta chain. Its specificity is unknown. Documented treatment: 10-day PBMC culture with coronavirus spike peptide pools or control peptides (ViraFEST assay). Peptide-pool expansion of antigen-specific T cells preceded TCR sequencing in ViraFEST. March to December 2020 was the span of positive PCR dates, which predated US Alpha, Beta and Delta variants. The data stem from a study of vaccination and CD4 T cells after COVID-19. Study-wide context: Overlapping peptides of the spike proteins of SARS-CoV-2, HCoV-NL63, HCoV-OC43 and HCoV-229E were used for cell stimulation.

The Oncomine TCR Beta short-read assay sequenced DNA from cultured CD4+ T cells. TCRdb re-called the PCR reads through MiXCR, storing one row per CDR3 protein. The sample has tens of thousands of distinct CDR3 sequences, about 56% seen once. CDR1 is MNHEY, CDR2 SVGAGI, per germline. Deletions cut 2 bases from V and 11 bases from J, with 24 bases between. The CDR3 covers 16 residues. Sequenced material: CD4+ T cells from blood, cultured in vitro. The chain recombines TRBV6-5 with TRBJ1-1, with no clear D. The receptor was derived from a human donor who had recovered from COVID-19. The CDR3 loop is CASSYGRAGEKERAFF. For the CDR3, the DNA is TGTGCCAGCAGTTACGGTAGGGCTGGGGAGAAAGAACGGGCTTTCTTT.